The 21 T cell receptor beta chains presented below share a single source sample, sequenced in a study of blood T cell repertoires in COVID-19. Sequencing used immunoSEQ multiplex PCR; TCRdb keeps in-frame clones, though not all of them. The sample consists of around 62,000 clones, roughly 90% of them appearing once. Sequenced sample: peripheral blood. The source is a woman aged 55-69 years with acute or convalescent COVID-19.

In its sample, this clone was seen once. The junction shows a germline mismatch at one end, possibly a read error. This chain links TRBV3-1 (or the pseudogene TRBV3-2) with TRBJ1-2; perhaps TRBD1 as D (6 bases). Germline lookup yields CDR1 LGHDT and CDR2 YNNKEL (reference sequence). This CDR3 has 13 amino acids. CDR3 protein: CASRTTGTYSYTF. The CDR3 nucleotides are TGTGCCAGCAGAACGACAGGTACCTATAGCTACACCTTC.

This chain joins TRBV7-9 and TRBJ2-5; weak D call: TRBD2 (6 bases). CDR1 is SEHNR, CDR2 FQNEAQ, per germline (reference sequence). Trimming left V 4 bases short and J 7 bases short, with 22 bases between. The CDR3 is made up of 16 amino acids. Written as DNA, the CDR3 is TGTGCCAGCAGCTCGGCGGGGAGAAGCCTAAGCGTGACCCAGTACTTC. Translation: CASSSAGRSLSVTQYF.

The chain couples TRBV19 to TRBJ1-4, with a weak D call TRBD1 (6 bases). The CDR3 length is 15 residues. Between the trimmed V and J ends, which lost 5 bases and 3 bases, there was a span of 13 bases. In germline, CDR1 is LNHDA, CDR2 SQIVND (reference sequence). The DNA of the CDR3 is TGTGCCAGTAGTCCAAAGACAGGTTCTAATGAAAAACTGTTTTTT. It encodes CASSPKTGSNEKLFF.

This chain joins TRBV6-6 and TRBJ2-1; 9 bases line up with TRBD2. The CDR3 is 15 amino acids. V lost 6 bases, J lost 8 bases, and 11 bases stayed unmatched. CDR1 and CDR2 (germline): MNHNY, SVGAGI (reference sequence). The CDR3 region is CASRLAGAPPDEQFF. In DNA form, the CDR3 reads TGTGCCAGCAGGTTAGCGGGGGCCCCCCCAGATGAGCAGTTCTTC.

The chain has TRBV12-1 and TRBJ2-1; the table names TRBD2, a call not compared with the DNA. TRBV12-1 is deemed a pseudogene. This CDR3 contains 18 residues. CDR3 region: CASSFEKRRLPGDPEQFF. The CDR3 DNA reads TGTGCCAGCAGCTTTGAGAAACGGCGACTACCGGGAGACCCTGAGCAGTTCTTC.

This chain links TRBV29-1 with TRBJ1-1, with TRBD1 as a possible D gene (6 bases). This CDR3 spans 13 amino acids. Germline CDR1 reads SQVTM; CDR2 reads ANQGSEA. V lost 0 bases to trimming and J lost 7 bases, with 12 bases between them. The CDR3 nucleotides are TGCAGCGTTGAAGAGGGGGGGCCGGGTGAAGCTTTCTTT. Its protein product is CSVEEGGPGEAFF. The full variable domain, in which reference TRBV29-1 and TRBJ1-1 provide the parts outside the CDR3, is SAVISQKPSRDICQRGTSLTIQCQVDSQVTMMFWYRQQPGQSLTLIATANQGSEATYESGFVIDKFPISRPNLTFSTLTVSNMSPEDSSIYLCSVEEGGPGEAFFGQGTRLTVV.

This chain connects TRBV11-2 to TRBJ2-2; possible D gene TRBD2, 5 bases. CDR1 and CDR2 (germline): SGHAT, FQNNGV. V was clipped by 7 bases and J by 0 bases, with 21 bases between them. The CDR3 has 18 amino acids. CDR3 region: CASTYGVLEGSNTGELFF. As DNA, the CDR3 is TGTGCCAGCACCTATGGGGTTCTAGAGGGTTCGAACACCGGGGAGCTGTTTTTT.

The genes are TRBV2 and TRBJ2-1; 10 bases agree with TRBD2. The CDR3 runs to 15 residues. Germline lookup yields CDR1 SNHLY and CDR2 FYNNEI. The ends lost 0 bases at V and 9 bases at J; junction bases unmatched: 5. Here the CDR3 DNA reads TGTGCCAGCAGTGAAGCGCCTAGCGGGAGAGTTGAGCAGTTCTTC. It codes for CASSEAPSGRVEQFF.

This clone has a single count. The chain uses TRBV12-3 or TRBV12-4 and TRBJ1-2; D uncertain. The CDR3 loop spans 12 amino acids. Trimming cost V 8 bases and J 3 bases, with 10 bases left between them. Written as DNA, the CDR3 is TGTGCCAGCCGGGTAGGAGACTATGGCTACACCTTC. It translates to CASRVGDYGYTF.

The chain combines TRBV28 with TRBJ1-4; 10 nucleotides line up with TRBD1. V gave up 5 bases and J gave up 11 bases; unmatched junction bases: 8. The V gene's germline CDR1 is MDHEN and CDR2 SYDVKM. This CDR3 is 14 amino acids long. In DNA form, the CDR3 reads TGTGCCAGCAGTCTAACTAGACAGGGGGCGAAACTGTTTTTT. Translated, it gives CASSLTRQGAKLFF.

V usage is TRBV12-3 or TRBV12-4 and J usage is TRBJ2-2, with D possibly being TRBD2 (6 bases). The CDR3 is 13 amino acids. Trimming removed 3 bases at V and 7 bases at J, with 9 bases between. CDR3 DNA: TGTGCCAGCAGTTTGGGGACTGTCGGGGAGCTGTTTTTT. Its translation is CASSLGTVGELFF.

The chain is built from TRBV27 and TRBJ2-7; D perhaps matches TRBD1 (6 bases). Germline CDR1 reads MNHEY; CDR2 reads SMNVEV (reference sequence). The CDR3 contains 15 residues. V gave up 6 bases and J gave up 2 bases, with 17 bases separating them. The CDR3 protein is CASRFRVGDTYEQYV. In DNA form, the CDR3 reads TGTGCCAGCAGGTTTCGGGTAGGGGACACCTACGAGCAGTACGTC.

The rearrangement joins TRBV28 to TRBJ2-3; unclear D gene. The germline CDR1 and CDR2 sequences are MDHEN and SYDVKM. CDR3 size: 13 residues. V was clipped by 5 bases and J by 8 bases, with 14 bases between them. CDR3 sequence (DNA): TGTGCCAGCAGTCCTGGTCCATCGGGTACGCAGTATTTT. It encodes CASSPGPSGTQYF.

V usage is TRBV4-2 and J usage is TRBJ1-5; 7 bases are shared with TRBD1. Germline V gives CDR1 LGHNA, CDR2 YNFKEQ. V shed 0 bases and J 4 bases; nucleotides not matched to a gene: 9. The length of the CDR3 is 17 residues. Here the CDR3 reads CASSQENRGVGNQPQHF. The DNA of the CDR3 is TGTGCCAGCAGCCAAGAAAACAGGGGAGTAGGGAATCAGCCCCAGCATTTT.

The chain uses TRBV19 and TRBJ1-4, with 7 bases identical to TRBD1. The CDR3 length is 14 residues. CDR1 is LNHDA, CDR2 SQIVND, per germline (reference sequence). The V segment lost 7 bases and the J segment 4 bases; nucleotides outside the gene matches: 6. The CDR3, as DNA: TGTGCCAGTACCTCAGGGGGGATTAATGAAAAACTGTTTTTT. Its translation is CASTSGGINEKLFF.

The gene calls are TRBV5-1 and TRBJ2-5; 9 nucleotides line up with TRBD2. CDR3 length equals 16 residues. Germline V lookup: CDR1 SGHRS, CDR2 YFSETQ. V lost 0 bases to trimming and J lost 7 bases; unmatched junction nucleotides: 10. The CDR3 here is CASSLDSGGAWGTQYF. CDR3 sequence (DNA): TGCGCCAGCAGCTTGGATAGCGGGGGAGCCTGGGGGACCCAGTACTTC.

The chain has TRBV28 and TRBJ1-4, with D uncertain. With 7 bases removed from V and 8 bases from J, the gap between germline ends came to 17 bases. Germline V gives CDR1 MDHEN, CDR2 SYDVKM. This CDR3 has 14 residues. This CDR3 reads CASKEPPPREKLFF. In DNA, the CDR3 is TGTGCCAGCAAAGAGCCCCCGCCGAGGGAAAAACTGTTTTTT.

The chain couples TRBV7-6 to TRBJ2-1; D remains ambiguous. The CDR3 loop spans 15 amino acids. Germline lookup yields CDR1 SGHVS and CDR2 FNYEAQ. The ends were cut back, 5 bases at V and 4 bases at J, with 15 bases in the middle. In DNA form, the CDR3 reads TGTGCCAGCAGCCCGGTCGCTGGGCAGTACAATGAGCAGTTCTTC. Its translation is CASSPVAGQYNEQFF.

This clone was detected once. The V call is TRBV30, the J call TRBJ1-6, with D maybe TRBD1 (5 bases). This CDR3 is built from 14 residues. With 2 bases removed from V and 1 base from J, the gap between germline ends came to 6 bases. Germline assignment: CDR1 GTSNPN and CDR2 SVGIG (reference sequence). As DNA, the CDR3 is TGTGCCTGGAGTAGGGGATCCTATAATTCACCCCTCCACTTT. This gives the protein CAWSRGSYNSPLHF.

The rearrangement joins TRBV7-9 to TRBJ2-2, with 14 positions matching TRBD2. Trimming took 5 bases from V and 2 from J; bases not matched to a gene: 4. Germline V lookup: CDR1 SEHNR, CDR2 FQNEAQ (reference sequence). CDR3 size: 17 residues. Here the CDR3 DNA reads TGTGCCAGCAGCAAGACTAGCGGGAGGGAAAACACCGGGGAGCTGTTTTTT. Translated, it gives CASSKTSGRENTGELFF. Looking up the rest from reference TRBV7-9 and TRBJ2-2 gives the full variable domain: DTGVSQNPRHKITKRGQNVTFRCDPISEHNRLYWYRQTLGQGPEFLTYFQNEAQLEKSRLLSDRFSAERPKGSFSTLEIQRTEQGDSAMYLCASSKTSGRENTGELFFGEGSRLTVL.

This chain joins TRBV2 and TRBJ2-3, with TRBD2 as a possible D gene (6 bases). The CDR3 extends over 15 amino acids. The ends were cut back, 0 bases at V and 1 base at J, with 8 bases in the middle. The germline V gene has CDR1 SNHLY and CDR2 FYNNEI. The CDR3 nucleotides are TGTGCCAGCAGTGAAGCGGGACTGGGCACAGATACGCAGTATTTT. This encodes CASSEAGLGTDTQYF. Together with reference TRBV2 and TRBJ2-3, the CDR3 gives the full variable domain: EPEVTQTPSHQVTQMGQEVILRCVPISNHLYFYWYRQILGQKVEFLVSFYNNEISEKSEIFDDQFSVERPDGSNFTLKIRSTKLEDSAMYFCASSEAGLGTDTQYFGPGTRLTVL.